The source of this T cell receptor beta chain is a study of beta chain features in type 1 diabetes. General study results and limits: All four CD4+ subsets of Type 1 diabetes patients contained TCRB CDR3s that were moderately but significantly shorter.

The purity of all sorted populations exceeded 95%. Expressed TCRB transcripts were sequenced because the isolated RNA had all been reverse transcribed beforehand. Data came from immunoSEQ multiplex PCR; TCRdb stores just in-frame clones and leaves some out. The data contain some 350,000 clones, 9.6% of them singletons. Many counts were recorded for this clone. Antigen specificity is unknown. Trimming removed 0 bases at V and 4 bases at J, with 9 bases between. The CDR3 has 14 residues. Germline values: CDR1 LGHNA, CDR2 YSLEER. The TCR comes from a man under 40 with type 1 diabetes. The J gene is TRBJ1-2, the V gene TRBV4-3; D is unresolved. Material for sequencing was central memory CD4+ T cells from blood. Here the CDR3 reads CASSQDGLSYGYTF. CDR3 bases: TGCGCCAGCAGCCAAGATGGGCTCAGCTATGGCTACACCTTC.